These 21 T cell receptor beta chains were sequenced from one sample in a study of OX40 agonist ivuxolimab in advanced cancers. The library was generated by the immunoSEQ multiplex PCR assay. TCRdb took this table from immuneACCESS and kept in-frame rearrangements with V and J called. Such tables lack part of the clones; where checked against another copy, unresolved V genes explain under half of the gap, and the rest is unexplained. This sample is represented by fewer than 90,000 clones; 70% to 90% of them were singletons. The ten largest clones take up roughly 0.3% of the sample. The sample here was CD4+ or CD8+ T cells sorted from blood, taken in a trial of the OX40 agonist ivuxolimab. The source of these receptors is an adult with an advanced solid tumor such as melanoma, head and neck, liver or kidney cancer.

This clone was counted a few times. This sequence joins TRBV11-2 and TRBJ2-2; D not resolved. Germline CDR1 reads SGHAT; CDR2 reads FQNNGV. The V end lost 5 bases, the J end lost 5 bases, and 15 bases lay between the germline ends. CDR3 length: 15 amino acids. CDR3 protein: CASSLLAGKTGELFF. Here the CDR3 DNA reads TGTGCCAGCAGCCTCCTGGCCGGAAAGACCGGGGAGCTGTTTTTT. Full variable domain (remainder filled in from reference TRBV11-2 and TRBJ2-2): EAGVAQSPRYKIIEKRQSVAFWCNPISGHATLYWYQQILGQGPKLLIQFQNNGVVDDSQLPKDRFSAERLKGVDSTLKIQPAKLEDSAVYLCASSLLAGKTGELFFGEGSRLTVL.

This sequence joins TRBV18 and TRBJ2-5; the D gene is possibly TRBD2 (7 bases). The CDR3 is 16 amino acids. V lost 5 bases and J lost 4, with 20 bases in between. Germline V gene lookup returns CDR1 KGHSH and CDR2 LQKENI. The CDR3 spells CASSYQSQGGAETQYF. The CDR3 nucleotides are TGTGCCAGCTCATATCAATCACAGGGAGGGGCAGAGACCCAGTACTTC.

The CDR3, as DNA: TGCGCCAGCAGCTTTATAGGGGACCTCTCCGGCTACACCTTC. Its protein product is CASSFIGDLSGYTF. The chain links TRBV5-1 to TRBJ1-2, with a weak D call TRBD1 (5 bases). Germline loops: CDR1 SGHRS, CDR2 YFSETQ. V was shortened by 2 bases and J by 8 bases, with 16 bases between the two germline ends. CDR3 length: 14 residues.

Only a few counts were recorded for this clone. The rearrangement joins TRBV30 to TRBJ2-7; no reliable D call. This CDR3 has 13 residues. Trimming took 2 bases from V and 1 from J, leaving 9 bases between them. Germline V gene data show CDR1 as GTSNPN and CDR2 as SVGIG (reference sequence). The CDR3: CAWSRGRSYEQYF. CDR3 bases: TGTGCCTGGAGTCGAGGAAGGTCCTACGAGCAGTACTTC.

This rearrangement joins TRBV29-1 to TRBJ2-3, with D maybe TRBD2 (6 bases). With 3 bases removed from V and 4 bases from J, the gap between germline ends came to 8 bases. This CDR3 contains 12 residues. Germline V gene data show CDR1 as SQVTM and CDR2 as ANQGSEA. CDR3 sequence: CSVDGTPDTQYF. The CDR3 DNA sequence: TGCAGCGTTGATGGGACTCCAGATACGCAGTATTTT.

The chain combines TRBV5-1 with TRBJ2-7, with TRBD1 matching 10 bases. Trimming removed 2 bases from V and 7 bases from J; junction bases left unmatched: 3. Germline V gene lookup returns CDR1 SGHRS and CDR2 YFSETQ. The CDR3 has 13 amino acids. The CDR3 here is CASSLSGQGEQYF. The CDR3 DNA reads TGCGCCAGCAGCTTATCGGGACAGGGGGAGCAGTACTTC.

V gene TRBV5-1 combines with J gene TRBJ2-7, with 10 bases that match TRBD1. Losses at the gene ends were 2 bases for V and 7 bases for J; bases not matched to a gene: 6. Germline values: CDR1 SGHRS, CDR2 YFSETQ. The CDR3 consists of 14 residues. The CDR3 region is CASSFGQGGEEQYF. CDR3 nucleotide sequence: TGCGCCAGCAGCTTTGGACAGGGGGGTGAAGAGCAGTACTTC.

This clone was seen more than once but under ten times. This rearrangement joins TRBV30 to TRBJ1-3; unclear D gene. V was trimmed by 4 bases and J by 5 bases, leaving 12 bases between them. The CDR3 sequence is 13 residues long. CDR1 GTSNPN and CDR2 SVGIG come from the germline V gene (reference sequence). The CDR3 is CAWMPGGRNTIYF. As DNA, the CDR3 is TGTGCCTGGATGCCGGGAGGGAGAAACACCATATATTTT.

The rearrangement uses TRBV2 and TRBJ1-1; D is unclear. V was trimmed by 6 bases and J by 1 base, leaving 9 bases between them. The CDR3 spans 13 residues. Germline V gene data show CDR1 as SNHLY and CDR2 as FYNNEI. The CDR3 is CASRGSRNTEAFF. The CDR3, as DNA: TGTGCCAGCAGGGGGAGCCGGAACACTGAAGCTTTCTTT.

The rearrangement joins TRBV5-4 to TRBJ2-7; 8 bases line up with TRBD2. The CDR3 contains 16 residues. V lost 0 bases to trimming and J lost 4 bases; unmatched junction nucleotides: 9. CDR1 and CDR2 from the germline V gene are SGHNT and YYREEE (reference sequence). DNA for the CDR3: TGTGCCAGCAGCTTGGGGGCGGGGGGATTGATGTACGAGCAGTACTTC. Its translation: CASSLGAGGLMYEQYF.

The chain links TRBV6-5 to TRBJ1-6, with 7 bases matching TRBD1. Germline-derived CDR1 and CDR2 are MNHEY and SVGAGI. This CDR3 comprises 15 residues. J gave up 5 bases and V 7 bases, and 8 bases lay outside the gene matches. The CDR3 DNA follows: TGTGCCAGCAAAGGACAGGTGGTTGATAATTCACCCCTCCACTTT. Its translation: CASKGQVVDNSPLHF.

This chain uses TRBV4-2 with TRBJ1-1, with D unclear. In germline, CDR1 is LGHNA, CDR2 YNFKEQ. The CDR3 is made up of 15 amino acids. V was trimmed by 5 bases and J by 1 base, leaving 14 bases between them. The chain's CDR3 is CASSTGGQPNTEAFF. In DNA, the CDR3 is TGTGCCAGCAGCACCGGAGGGCAGCCGAACACTGAAGCTTTCTTT.

The V gene is TRBV27, the J gene TRBJ2-1, with unresolved D. The CDR3 is made up of 15 amino acids. Germline-derived CDR1 and CDR2 are MNHEY and SMNVEV (reference sequence). With 2 bases removed from V and 12 bases from J, the gap between germline ends came to 20 bases. CDR3: CASSLPRTAREGQFF. The CDR3 nucleotides are TGTGCCAGCAGTTTACCGCGGACCGCTAGGGAAGGGCAGTTCTTC.

The chain uses TRBV29-1 and TRBJ1-1; no clear D. The CDR3 runs 14 residues. The ends were cut back, 4 bases at V and 0 bases at J, with 12 bases in the middle. Germline V lookup: CDR1 SQVTM, CDR2 ANQGSEA. CDR3 protein: CSVGSNPMNTEAFF. DNA of the CDR3: TGCAGCGTTGGAAGCAACCCCATGAACACTGAAGCTTTCTTT.

V is TRBV6-1 and J is TRBJ2-5; D might be TRBD2 (5 bases). V was trimmed by 2 bases and J by 9 bases, leaving 13 bases between them. CDR3 size: 13 residues. CDR1 is MNHNS, CDR2 SASEGT, per germline. The CDR3 here is CASSEKRYGPQYF. The CDR3 DNA reads TGTGCCAGCAGTGAAAAGCGGTACGGGCCCCAGTACTTC.

This chain links TRBV19 with TRBJ1-1, with D possibly TRBD1 on 5 matching bases. V was clipped by 7 bases and J by 6 bases, with 18 bases between them. The CDR3 has 14 amino acids. Germline V CDR1 and CDR2: LNHDA, SQIVND (reference sequence). The CDR3 reads CASKRAGSTPEAFF. In DNA, the CDR3 is TGTGCCAGTAAGCGGGCAGGGAGTACCCCTGAAGCTTTCTTT.

V and J are TRBV19 and TRBJ1-1; D possibly corresponds to TRBD1 (6 bases). The CDR3 is 16 amino acids. V dropped 9 bases and J dropped 1 base, with 21 bases sitting between them. The germline V gene has CDR1 LNHDA and CDR2 SQIVND (reference sequence). CDR3 nucleotide sequence: TGTGCCAGCTTTAGGGACGGACAGAATAAGAACACTGAAGCTTTCTTT. Protein sequence: CASFRDGQNKNTEAFF. Drawing the rest from reference TRBV19 and TRBJ1-1, the complete variable domain is DGGITQSPKYLFRKEGQNVTLSCEQNLNHDAMYWYRQDPGQGLRLIYYSQIVNDFQKGDIAEGYSVSREKKESFPLTVTSAQKNPTAFYLCASFRDGQNKNTEAFFGQGTRLTVV.

The chain carries TRBV19 and TRBJ2-1; D is undetermined. Germline CDR1 LNHDA, CDR2 SQIVND (reference sequence). V gave up 1 base and J gave up 5 bases, with 3 bases separating them. The CDR3 runs to 12 residues. CDR3 in DNA: TGTGCCAGTAGTATAGGGGACAATGAGCAGTTCTTC. Residues: CASSIGDNEQFF.

The chain uses TRBV4-2 and TRBJ2-1; maybe TRBD1 (5 bases). CDR3 length equals 16 residues. The V gene's germline CDR1 is LGHNA and CDR2 YNFKEQ. Between the trimmed V and J ends, which lost 0 bases and 9 bases, there was a span of 18 bases. The DNA of the CDR3 is TGTGCCAGCAGCCAAGAAGGCCCCCCCTCCCAGGGTGAGCAGTTCTTC. It is translated as CASSQEGPPSQGEQFF.

The chain employs TRBV4-3 and TRBJ1-3, with a weak D call TRBD1 (5 bases). The CDR3 covers 15 residues. V lost 1 base, J lost 0 bases, and 7 bases lay in between. The germline gives CDR1 LGHNA, CDR2 YSLEER. CDR3 residues: CASSQGGDSGNTIYF. DNA for the CDR3: TGCGCCAGCAGCCAAGGGGGGGACTCTGGAAACACCATATATTTT.

This clone has a handful of counts. The rearrangement uses TRBV2 and TRBJ2-1; 9 positions match TRBD2. Germline lookup yields CDR1 SNHLY and CDR2 FYNNEI. The CDR3 sequence is 14 residues long. Germline trimming cut 8 bases from V and 9 bases from J; bases unmatched to any gene: 11. The CDR3 loop is CASRISGGYVEQFF. The DNA for the CDR3 is TGTGCCAGCCGAATTAGCGGGGGCTATGTTGAGCAGTTCTTC.